The subject of this entry is one TCR beta chain. Germline-derived CDR1 and CDR2 are LNHDA and SQIVND (reference sequence). Trimming shortened V by 2 bases and J by 0 bases, and 13 bases separated the two germline ends. The length of the CDR3 is 16 residues. Sequenced by immunoSEQ multiplex PCR; TCRdb stores in-frame clones only, minus some. The data contain 350,000 to 400,000 clones, 91% of them singletons. This sample was included in a study of blood T cell repertoires in COVID-19. The wider study: Sample material is recorded as cDNA or gDNA derived from T cells, B-cell-depleted T cells, or PBMCs.

Participants came from under 30 US areas, aged about 18 to 100 years. People in the exposed group encountered a COVID-19 case within 2 weeks before entering the study. The genes are TRBV19 and TRBJ1-2; D not resolved. This clonotype was sampled from a woman aged 40 to 55 who had been exposed to COVID-19. Sequences were obtained from PBMCs or T cells enriched from blood (not recorded which). The DNA of the CDR3 is TGTGCCAGTAGTATACATTCGCGAGGCGCTAACTATGGCTACACCTTC. Protein: CASSIHSRGANYGYTF.